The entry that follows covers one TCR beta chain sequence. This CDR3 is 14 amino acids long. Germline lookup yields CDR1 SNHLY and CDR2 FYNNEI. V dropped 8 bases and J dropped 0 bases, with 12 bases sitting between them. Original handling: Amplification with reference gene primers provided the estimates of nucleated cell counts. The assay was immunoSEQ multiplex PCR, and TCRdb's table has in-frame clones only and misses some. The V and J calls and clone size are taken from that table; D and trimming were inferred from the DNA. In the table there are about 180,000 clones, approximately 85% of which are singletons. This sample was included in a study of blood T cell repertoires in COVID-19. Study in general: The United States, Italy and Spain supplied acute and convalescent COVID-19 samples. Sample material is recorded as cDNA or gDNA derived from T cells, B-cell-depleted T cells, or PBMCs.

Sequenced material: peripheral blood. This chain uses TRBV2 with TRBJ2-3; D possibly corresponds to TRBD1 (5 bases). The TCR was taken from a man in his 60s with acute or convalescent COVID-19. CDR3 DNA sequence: TGTGCCAGCCAGGGCGGAATTAGCACAGATACGCAGTATTTT. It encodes CASQGGISTDTQYF.